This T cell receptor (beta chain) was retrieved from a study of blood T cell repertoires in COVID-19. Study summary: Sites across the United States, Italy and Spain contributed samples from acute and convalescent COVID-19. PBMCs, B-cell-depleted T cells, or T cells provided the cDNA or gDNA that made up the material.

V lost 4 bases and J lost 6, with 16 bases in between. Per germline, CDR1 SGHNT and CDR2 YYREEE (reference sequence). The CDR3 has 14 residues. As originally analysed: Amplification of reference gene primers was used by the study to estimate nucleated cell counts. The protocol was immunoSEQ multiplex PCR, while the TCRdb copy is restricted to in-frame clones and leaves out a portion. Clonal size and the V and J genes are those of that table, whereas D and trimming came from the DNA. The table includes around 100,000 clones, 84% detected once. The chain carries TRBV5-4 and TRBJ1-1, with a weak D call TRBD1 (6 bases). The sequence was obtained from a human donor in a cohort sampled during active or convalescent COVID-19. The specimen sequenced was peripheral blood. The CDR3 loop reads CASSPTGRGAEAFF. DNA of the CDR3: TGTGCCAGCAGCCCTACAGGGCGGGGGGCTGAAGCTTTCTTT.